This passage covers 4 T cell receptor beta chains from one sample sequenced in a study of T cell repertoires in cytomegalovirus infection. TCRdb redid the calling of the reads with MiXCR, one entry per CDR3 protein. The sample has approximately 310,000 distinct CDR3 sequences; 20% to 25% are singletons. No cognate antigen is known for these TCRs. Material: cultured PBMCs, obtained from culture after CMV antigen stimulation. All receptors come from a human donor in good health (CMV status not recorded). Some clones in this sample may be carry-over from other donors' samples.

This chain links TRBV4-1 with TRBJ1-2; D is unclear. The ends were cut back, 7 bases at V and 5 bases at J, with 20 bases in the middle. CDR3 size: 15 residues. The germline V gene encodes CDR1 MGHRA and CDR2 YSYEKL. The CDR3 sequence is CASNLRTDIGYGYTF. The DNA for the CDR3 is TGCGCCAGCAACCTCCGGACGGATATCGGGTATGGCTACACCTTC.

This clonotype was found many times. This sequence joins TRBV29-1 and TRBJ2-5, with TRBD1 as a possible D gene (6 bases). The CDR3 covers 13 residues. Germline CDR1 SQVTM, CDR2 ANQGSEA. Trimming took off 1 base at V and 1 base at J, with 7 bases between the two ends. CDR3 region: CSVEVGAQETQYF. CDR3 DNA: TGCAGCGTTGAAGTGGGGGCCCAAGAGACCCAGTACTTC.

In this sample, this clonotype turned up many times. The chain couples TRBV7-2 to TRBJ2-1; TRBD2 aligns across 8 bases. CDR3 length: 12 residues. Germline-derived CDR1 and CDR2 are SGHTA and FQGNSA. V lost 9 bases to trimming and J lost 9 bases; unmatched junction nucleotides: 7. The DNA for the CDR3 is TGTGCCAGTGATGGCGGGAGGCTTGAGCAGTTCTTC. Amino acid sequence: CASDGGRLEQFF.

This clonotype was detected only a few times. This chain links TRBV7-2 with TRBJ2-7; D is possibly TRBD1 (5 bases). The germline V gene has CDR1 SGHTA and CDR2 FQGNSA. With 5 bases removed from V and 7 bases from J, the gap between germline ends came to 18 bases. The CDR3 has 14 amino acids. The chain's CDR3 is CASSPPIVAGEQYV. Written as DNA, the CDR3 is TGTGCCAGCAGCCCACCGATAGTCGCAGGGGAGCAGTACGTC.